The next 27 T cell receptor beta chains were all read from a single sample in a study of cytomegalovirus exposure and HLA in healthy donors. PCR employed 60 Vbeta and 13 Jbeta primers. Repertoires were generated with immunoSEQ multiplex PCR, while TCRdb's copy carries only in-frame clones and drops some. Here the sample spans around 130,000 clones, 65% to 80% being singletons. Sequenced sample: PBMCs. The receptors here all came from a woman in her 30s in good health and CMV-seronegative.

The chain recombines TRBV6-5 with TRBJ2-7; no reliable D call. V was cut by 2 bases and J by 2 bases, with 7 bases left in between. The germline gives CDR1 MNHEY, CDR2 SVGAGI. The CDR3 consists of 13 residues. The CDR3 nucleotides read TGTGCCAGCAGTTACCGGTATACCTACGAGCAGTACTTC. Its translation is CASSYRYTYEQYF.

CDR3 sequence (DNA): TGTGCCAGCAGCCACCGAGGGGGGGGGACAGGGGGCTACGAGCAGTACGTC. Translating it yields CASSHRGGGTGGYEQYV. The rearrangement joins TRBV4-2 to TRBJ2-7; 11 bases map to TRBD1. The V segment lost 3 bases and the J segment 3 bases; nucleotides outside the gene matches: 10. Germline V gene data show CDR1 as LGHNA and CDR2 as YNFKEQ. This CDR3 spans 17 amino acids.

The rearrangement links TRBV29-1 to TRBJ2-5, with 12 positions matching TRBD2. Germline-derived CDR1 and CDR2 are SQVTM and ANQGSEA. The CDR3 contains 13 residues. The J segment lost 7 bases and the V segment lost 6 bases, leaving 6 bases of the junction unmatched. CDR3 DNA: TGCAGCGTGACTAGCGGGAGTGGTCGGACCCAGTACTTC. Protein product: CSVTSGSGRTQYF.

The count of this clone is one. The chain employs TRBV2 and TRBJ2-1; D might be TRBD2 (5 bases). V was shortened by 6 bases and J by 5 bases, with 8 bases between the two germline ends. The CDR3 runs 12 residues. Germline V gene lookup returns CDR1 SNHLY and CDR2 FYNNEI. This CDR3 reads CASRERDNEQFF. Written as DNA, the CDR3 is TGTGCCAGCAGAGAGAGGGACAATGAGCAGTTCTTC.

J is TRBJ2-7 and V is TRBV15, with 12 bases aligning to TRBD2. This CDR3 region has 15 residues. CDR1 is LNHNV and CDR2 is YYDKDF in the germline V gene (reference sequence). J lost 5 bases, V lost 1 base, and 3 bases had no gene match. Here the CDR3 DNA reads TGTGCCACCAGCAGAGTACCTAGCGGGAGGGACGAGCAGTACTTC. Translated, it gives CATSRVPSGRDEQYF.

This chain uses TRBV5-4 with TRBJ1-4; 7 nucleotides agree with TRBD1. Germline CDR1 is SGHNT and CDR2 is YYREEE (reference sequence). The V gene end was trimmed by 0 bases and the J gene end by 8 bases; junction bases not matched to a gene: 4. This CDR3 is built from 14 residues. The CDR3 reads CASSLENRGEKLFF. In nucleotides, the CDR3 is TGTGCCAGCAGCTTGGAGAACAGGGGAGAAAAACTGTTTTTT. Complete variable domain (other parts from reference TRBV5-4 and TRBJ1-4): ETGVTQSPTHLIKTRGQQVTLRCSSQSGHNTVSWYQQALGQGPQFIFQYYREEENGRGNFPPRFSGLQFPNYSSELNVNALELDDSALYLCASSLENRGEKLFFGSGTQLSVL.

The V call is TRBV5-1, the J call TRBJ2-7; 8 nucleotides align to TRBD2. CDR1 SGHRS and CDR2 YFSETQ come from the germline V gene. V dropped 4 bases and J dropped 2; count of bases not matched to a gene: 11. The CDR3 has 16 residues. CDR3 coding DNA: TGCGCCAGCAGCCAGGACGGGGGTAGCGGGACCTACGAGCAGTACTTC. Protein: CASSQDGGSGTYEQYF.

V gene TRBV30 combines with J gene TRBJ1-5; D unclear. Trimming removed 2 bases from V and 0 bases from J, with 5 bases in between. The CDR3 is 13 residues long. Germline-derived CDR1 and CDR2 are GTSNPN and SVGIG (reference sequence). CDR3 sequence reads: CAWSTSSNQPQHF. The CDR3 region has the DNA TGTGCCTGGAGTACCAGTAGCAATCAGCCCCAGCATTTT.

CDR3 sequence: CASKYPGQGWVTEAFF. The CDR3 region has the DNA TGTGCCAGTAAATATCCTGGACAGGGGTGGGTCACTGAAGCTTTCTTT. V is TRBV19 and J is TRBJ1-1; 9 positions match TRBD1. Germline CDR1 LNHDA, CDR2 SQIVND (reference sequence). The length of the CDR3 is 16 residues. J lost 4 bases, V lost 7 bases, and 13 bases had no gene match.

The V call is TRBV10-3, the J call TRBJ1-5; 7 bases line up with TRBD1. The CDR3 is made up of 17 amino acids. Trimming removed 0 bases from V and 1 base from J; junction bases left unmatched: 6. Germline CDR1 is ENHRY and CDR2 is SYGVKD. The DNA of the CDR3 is TGTGCCATCAGTGAGTCGAAGGGGGCAGAAAGCAATCAGCCCCAGCATTTT. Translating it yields CAISESKGAESNQPQHF.

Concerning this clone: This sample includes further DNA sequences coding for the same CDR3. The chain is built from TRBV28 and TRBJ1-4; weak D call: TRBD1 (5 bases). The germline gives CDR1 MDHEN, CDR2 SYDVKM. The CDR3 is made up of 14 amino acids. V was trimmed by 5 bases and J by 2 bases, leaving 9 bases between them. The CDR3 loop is CASSLTDTNEKLFF. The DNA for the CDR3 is TGTGCCAGCAGTCTGACAGATACTAATGAAAAACTGTTTTTT.

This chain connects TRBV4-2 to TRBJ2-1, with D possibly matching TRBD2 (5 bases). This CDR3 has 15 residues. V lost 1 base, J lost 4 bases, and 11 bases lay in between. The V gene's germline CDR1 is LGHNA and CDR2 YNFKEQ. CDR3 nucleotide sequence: TGTGCCAGCAGCCAAGGCCCTAGCTCTTACAATGAGCAGTTCTTC. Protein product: CASSQGPSSYNEQFF.

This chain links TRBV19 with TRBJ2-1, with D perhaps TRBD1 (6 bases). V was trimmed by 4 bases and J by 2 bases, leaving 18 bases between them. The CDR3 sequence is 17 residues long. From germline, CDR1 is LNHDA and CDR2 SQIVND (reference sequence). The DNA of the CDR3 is TGTGCCAGTAGTACCCTCATGGACAGCACCGCCTACAATGAGCAGTTCTTC. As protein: CASSTLMDSTAYNEQFF. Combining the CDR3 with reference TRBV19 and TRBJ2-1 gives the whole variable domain DGGITQSPKYLFRKEGQNVTLSCEQNLNHDAMYWYRQDPGQGLRLIYYSQIVNDFQKGDIAEGYSVSREKKESFPLTVTSAQKNPTAFYLCASSTLMDSTAYNEQFFGPGTRLTVL.

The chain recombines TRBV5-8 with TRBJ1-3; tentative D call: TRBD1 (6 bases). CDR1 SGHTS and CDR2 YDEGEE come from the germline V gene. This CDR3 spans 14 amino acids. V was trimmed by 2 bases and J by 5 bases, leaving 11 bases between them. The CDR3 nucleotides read TGTGCCAGCAGCTTCCTGCAGGGGAGAAACACCATATATTTT. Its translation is CASSFLQGRNTIYF.

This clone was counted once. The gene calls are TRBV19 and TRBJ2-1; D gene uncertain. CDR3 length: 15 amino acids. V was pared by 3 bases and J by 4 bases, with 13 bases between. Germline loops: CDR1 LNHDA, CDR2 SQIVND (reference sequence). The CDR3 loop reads CASSISFGSYNEQFF. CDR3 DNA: TGTGCCAGTAGTATTAGCTTCGGCTCATACAATGAGCAGTTCTTC.

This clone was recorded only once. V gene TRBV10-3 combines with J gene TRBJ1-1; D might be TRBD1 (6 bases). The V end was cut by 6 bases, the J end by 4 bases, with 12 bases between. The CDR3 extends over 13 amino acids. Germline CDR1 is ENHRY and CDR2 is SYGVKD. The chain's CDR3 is CAIRQGSGTEAFF. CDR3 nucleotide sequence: TGTGCCATCAGGCAGGGGAGTGGCACTGAAGCTTTCTTT.

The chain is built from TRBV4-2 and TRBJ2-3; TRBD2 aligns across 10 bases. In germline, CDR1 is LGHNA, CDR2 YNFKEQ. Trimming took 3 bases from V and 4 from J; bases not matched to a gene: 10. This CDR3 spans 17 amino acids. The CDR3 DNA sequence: TGTGCCAGCAGCCAGGGGTCTAGCGGGAGAGCGGCAGATACGCAGTATTTT. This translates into CASSQGSSGRAADTQYF.

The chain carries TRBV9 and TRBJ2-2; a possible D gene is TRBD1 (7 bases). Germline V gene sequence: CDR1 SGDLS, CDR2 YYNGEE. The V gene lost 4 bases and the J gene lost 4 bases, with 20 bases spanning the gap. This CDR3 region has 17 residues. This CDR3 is CASSSRGGGAGTGELFF. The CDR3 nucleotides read TGTGCCAGCAGCTCCCGAGGGGGCGGGGCCGGCACCGGGGAGCTGTTTTTT.

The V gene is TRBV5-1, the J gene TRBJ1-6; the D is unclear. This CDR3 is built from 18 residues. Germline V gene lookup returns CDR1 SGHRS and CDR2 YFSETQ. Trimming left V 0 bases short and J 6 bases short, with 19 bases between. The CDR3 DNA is TGCGCCAGCAGCTTGGCCCCCATCTCAGCGTCCGGTAATTCACCCCTCCACTTT. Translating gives CASSLAPISASGNSPLHF.

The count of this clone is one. The DNA of the CDR3 is TGTGCCAGCAGACCCACACCGTTCCGCGAGCAGTACTTC. Encoded protein: CASRPTPFREQYF. The chain carries TRBV2 and TRBJ2-7; no reliable D call. Germline-derived CDR1 and CDR2 are SNHLY and FYNNEI. CDR3 length equals 13 residues. V was cut by 6 bases and J by 6 bases, with 15 bases left in between.

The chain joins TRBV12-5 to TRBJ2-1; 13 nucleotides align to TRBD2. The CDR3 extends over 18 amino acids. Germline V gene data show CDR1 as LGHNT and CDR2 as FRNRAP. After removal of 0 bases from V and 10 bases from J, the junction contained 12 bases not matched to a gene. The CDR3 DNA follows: TGTGCTAGTGGTTTGGTACGAGATGGGACTAGCGGGGATGGGGAGCAGTTCTTC. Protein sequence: CASGLVRDGTSGDGEQFF. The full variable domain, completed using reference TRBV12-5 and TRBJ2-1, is DARVTQTPRHKVTEMGQEVTMRCQPILGHNTVFWYRQTMMQGLELLAYFRNRAPLDDSGMPKDRFSAEMPDATLATLKIQPSEPRDSAVYFCASGLVRDGTSGDGEQFFGPGTRLTVL.

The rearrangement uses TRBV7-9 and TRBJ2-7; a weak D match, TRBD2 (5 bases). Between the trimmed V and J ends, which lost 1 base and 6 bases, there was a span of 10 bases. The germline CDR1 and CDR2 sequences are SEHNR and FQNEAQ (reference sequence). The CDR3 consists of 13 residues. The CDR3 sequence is CASSLEYGIEQYF. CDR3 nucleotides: TGTGCCAGCAGCTTAGAATACGGGATCGAGCAGTACTTC.

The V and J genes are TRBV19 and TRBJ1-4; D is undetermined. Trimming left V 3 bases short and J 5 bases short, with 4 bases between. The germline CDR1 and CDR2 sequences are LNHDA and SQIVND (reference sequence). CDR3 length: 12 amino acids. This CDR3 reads CASSIANEKLFF. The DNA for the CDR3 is TGTGCCAGTAGTATTGCGAATGAAAAACTGTTTTTT. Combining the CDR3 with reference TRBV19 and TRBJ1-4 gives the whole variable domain DGGITQSPKYLFRKEGQNVTLSCEQNLNHDAMYWYRQDPGQGLRLIYYSQIVNDFQKGDIAEGYSVSREKKESFPLTVTSAQKNPTAFYLCASSIANEKLFFGSGTQLSVL.

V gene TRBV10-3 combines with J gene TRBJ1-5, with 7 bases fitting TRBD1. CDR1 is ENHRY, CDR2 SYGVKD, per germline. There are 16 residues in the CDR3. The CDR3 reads CASQGDGQGGNQPQHF. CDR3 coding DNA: TGTGCTTCCCAGGGGGATGGGCAGGGAGGCAATCAGCCCCAGCATTTT.

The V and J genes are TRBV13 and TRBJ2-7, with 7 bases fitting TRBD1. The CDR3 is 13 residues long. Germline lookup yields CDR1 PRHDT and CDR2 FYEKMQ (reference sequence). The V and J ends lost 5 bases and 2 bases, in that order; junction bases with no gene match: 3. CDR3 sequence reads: CASSPTGAYEQYF. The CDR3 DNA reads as TGTGCCAGCAGCCCTACAGGGGCCTACGAGCAGTACTTC.

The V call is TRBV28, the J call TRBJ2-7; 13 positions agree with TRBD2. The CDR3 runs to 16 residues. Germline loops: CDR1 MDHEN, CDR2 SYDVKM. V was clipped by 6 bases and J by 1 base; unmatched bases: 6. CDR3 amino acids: CASSQRLAGGSYEQYF. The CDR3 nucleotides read TGTGCCAGCAGCCAAAGACTAGCGGGAGGTTCCTACGAGCAGTACTTC.

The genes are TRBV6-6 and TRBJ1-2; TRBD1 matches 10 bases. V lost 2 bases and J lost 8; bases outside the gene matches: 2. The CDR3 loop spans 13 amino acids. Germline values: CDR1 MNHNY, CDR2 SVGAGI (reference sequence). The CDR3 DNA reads TGTGCCAGCAGTTACCCGGGACAGGGGGGCTACACCTTC. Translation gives CASSYPGQGGYTF.